A single sample is the source of the 23 T cell receptor beta chains below, sequenced in a study of blood T cell repertoires in COVID-19. Some clones are missing from TCRdb's copy, which holds only in-frame ones; the method was immunoSEQ multiplex PCR. The profile covers 100,000 to 150,000 clones, with more than 75% appearing a single time and more than 3.5% taken by the ten largest. Sequenced input: peripheral blood. The receptors derive from an older woman with acute or convalescent COVID-19.

This sequence joins TRBV2 and TRBJ1-1; 8 bases match TRBD1. From germline, CDR1 is SNHLY and CDR2 FYNNEI. The V gene end was trimmed by 6 bases and the J gene end by 5 bases; junction bases not matched to a gene: 5. The CDR3 sequence is 13 residues long. For the CDR3, the DNA is TGTGCCAGCAGCGAGGACAGGGCAACTGAAGCTTTCTTT. Protein product: CASSEDRATEAFF. Drawing the rest from reference TRBV2 and TRBJ1-1, the complete variable domain is EPEVTQTPSHQVTQMGQEVILRCVPISNHLYFYWYRQILGQKVEFLVSFYNNEISEKSEIFDDQFSVERPDGSNFTLKIRSTKLEDSAMYFCASSEDRATEAFFGQGTRLTVV.

The chain links TRBV12-3 or TRBV12-4 to TRBJ2-7; maybe TRBD1 (5 bases). V lost 6 bases and J 2 bases, leaving 11 bases between the germline ends. The CDR3 consists of 13 residues. CDR3 in DNA: TGTGCCAGCAGCCGAGACAGCCCCTACGAGCAGTACTTC. Encoded protein: CASSRDSPYEQYF.

The chain is built from TRBV19 and TRBJ1-2, with 9 bases that match TRBD1. This CDR3 comprises 13 residues. V trimming: 5 bases; J trimming: 7 bases; junction bases outside the gene matches: 5. Germline lookup yields CDR1 LNHDA and CDR2 SQIVND (reference sequence). DNA for the CDR3: TGTGCCAGTAGTGAACAGGGGGCCGGTGGCTACACCTTC. It is translated as CASSEQGAGGYTF.

The chain recombines TRBV4-1 with TRBJ2-5; a possible D gene is TRBD2 (6 bases). The CDR3 extends over 15 amino acids. Germline lookup yields CDR1 MGHRA and CDR2 YSYEKL. The germline V and J ends were trimmed by 0 bases and 7 bases, with 15 bases remaining between them. The CDR3 is CASSQDIAVSVTQYF. CDR3 nucleotides: TGCGCCAGCAGCCAAGATATAGCGGTCTCCGTGACCCAGTACTTC.

The chain recombines TRBV29-1 with TRBJ2-2; no definite D call. Between the trimmed V and J ends, which lost 8 bases and 2 bases, there was a span of 9 bases. Germline CDR1 and CDR2: SQVTM and ANQGSEA. The CDR3 length is 12 residues. The CDR3, as DNA: TGCAGCTTCGGAGTTAACACCGGGGAGCTGTTTTTT. This sequence encodes CSFGVNTGELFF.

The chain uses TRBV7-8 and TRBJ2-1, with 7 positions matching TRBD2. Germline trimming cut 5 bases from V and 3 bases from J; bases unmatched to any gene: 10. Germline CDR1 reads SGHVS; CDR2 reads FQNEAQ. The CDR3 length is 16 residues. This CDR3 is CASSPQTSLGYNEQFF. As DNA, the CDR3 is TGTGCCAGCAGCCCCCAGACTAGCTTGGGCTACAATGAGCAGTTCTTC.

The V gene is TRBV11-3, the J gene TRBJ1-1; possibly TRBD1 for D (5 bases). Looked up from germline, CDR1 is SGHNT and CDR2 is YENEEA. Trimming removed 1 base at V and 0 bases at J, with 9 bases between. The CDR3 totals 15 residues. The CDR3 DNA sequence: TGTGCCAGCAGCTTAGCAGGGAACCTGAACACTGAAGCTTTCTTT. This sequence encodes CASSLAGNLNTEAFF.

The chain is built from TRBV5-1 and TRBJ1-1; D gene unclear. Per the germline V gene, CDR1 is SGHRS and CDR2 is YFSETQ. This CDR3 is 15 amino acids long. Trimming removed 1 base at V and 0 bases at J, with 10 bases between. The CDR3 DNA follows: TGCGCCAGCAGCTTGATGGTCGGGTTGAACACTGAAGCTTTCTTT. Its translation: CASSLMVGLNTEAFF. The full variable domain, in which reference TRBV5-1 and TRBJ1-1 provide the parts outside the CDR3, is KAGVTQTPRYLIKTRGQQVTLSCSPISGHRSVSWYQQTPGQGLQFLFEYFSETQRNKGNFPGRFSGRQFSNSRSEMNVSTLELGDSALYLCASSLMVGLNTEAFFGQGTRLTVV.

The J gene is TRBJ1-3, the V gene TRBV18, with D perhaps matching TRBD1 (5 bases). Trimming cost V 2 bases and J 2 bases, with 10 bases left between them. The germline CDR1 and CDR2 sequences are KGHSH and LQKENI. The CDR3 length is 15 residues. The CDR3 protein is CASSPAIGAGNTIYF. In DNA, the CDR3 is TGTGCCAGCTCACCAGCTATAGGGGCTGGAAACACCATATATTTT.

This chain links TRBV27 with TRBJ1-2; D uncertain. The CDR3 has 14 residues. The germline V and J ends were trimmed by 2 bases and 8 bases, with 15 bases remaining between them. The germline V gene has CDR1 MNHEY and CDR2 SMNVEV (reference sequence). CDR3 region: CASSLSPSSEGYTF. The CDR3 DNA reads as TGTGCCAGCAGTTTAAGCCCCTCTTCGGAGGGCTACACCTTC.

V gene TRBV3-1 (or the pseudogene TRBV3-2) combines with J gene TRBJ1-1; 7 bases fit TRBD1. The CDR3 is 12 amino acids. The V gene's germline CDR1 is LGHDT and CDR2 YNNKEL (reference sequence). Unmatched junction bases numbered 4, after V lost 2 bases and J lost 10 bases. CDR3 sequence (DNA): TGTGCCAGCAGCCAAACAGGGGCGGGAGCTTTCTTT. Its translation: CASSQTGAGAFF.

The chain is built from TRBV28 and TRBJ2-5; 8 positions match TRBD1. CDR3 length equals 13 residues. V lost 9 bases, J lost 6 bases, and 9 bases stayed unmatched. Germline CDR1 and CDR2: MDHEN and SYDVKM. CDR3 DNA sequence: TGTGCCAGTGACAGGGGAGAACAAAAGACCCAGTACTTC. It specifies CASDRGEQKTQYF. The complete variable domain, with remaining parts taken from reference TRBV28 and TRBJ2-5, reads DVKVTQSSRYLVKRTGEKVFLECVQDMDHENMFWYRQDPGLGLRLIYFSYDVKMKEKGDIPEGYSVSREKKERFSLILESASTNQTSMYLCASDRGEQKTQYFGPGTRLLVL.

This clone was observed once. J is TRBJ1-5 and V is TRBV28; D not resolved. The ends were cut back, 2 bases at V and 1 base at J, with 12 bases in the middle. Looked up from germline, CDR1 is MDHEN and CDR2 is SYDVKM. The CDR3 spans 16 residues. The CDR3 sequence is CASSLVARLSNQPQHF. CDR3 DNA: TGTGCCAGCAGTTTAGTTGCCCGACTAAGCAATCAGCCCCAGCATTTT.

This chain joins TRBV5-1 and TRBJ2-3; 9 positions agree with TRBD2. The CDR3 runs 16 residues. Germline assignment: CDR1 SGHRS and CDR2 YFSETQ. The ends lost 7 bases at V and 5 bases at J; junction bases unmatched: 14. The CDR3 loop is CASGPTAGGLGDTQYF. DNA for the CDR3: TGCGCCAGCGGCCCCACGGCGGGAGGGCTTGGAGATACGCAGTATTTT.

The J gene is TRBJ2-1, the V gene TRBV10-3; the match to TRBD2 covers 14 bases. The CDR3 runs to 21 residues. J gave up 4 bases and V 8 bases, and 22 bases lay outside the gene matches. Germline CDR1 and CDR2: ENHRY and SYGVKD. DNA for the CDR3: TGTGCCATCGGGGAAGGGGGGCTGGGACTAGCGGGAGAGAATCGGTACAATGAGCAGTTCTTC. Its translation: CAIGEGGLGLAGENRYNEQFF.

V is TRBV7-9 and J is TRBJ2-5, with TRBD1 matching 7 bases. Germline values: CDR1 SEHNR, CDR2 FQNEAQ (reference sequence). This CDR3 is 16 amino acids long. V was clipped by 6 bases and J by 4 bases; unmatched bases: 14. CDR3 sequence reads: CASSLTGTVLLETQYF. DNA of the CDR3: TGTGCCAGCAGTTTAACCGGGACAGTCCTCTTAGAGACCCAGTACTTC.

This rearrangement joins TRBV5-1 to TRBJ2-5; D not resolved. Looked up from germline, CDR1 is SGHRS and CDR2 is YFSETQ. Trimming pared 4 bases from V and 4 bases from J, leaving 14 bases between. CDR3 length equals 14 residues. CDR3 loop: CASSLFQTGETQYF. The DNA for the CDR3 is TGCGCCAGCAGCCTTTTTCAGACTGGAGAGACCCAGTACTTC.

V gene TRBV7-2 combines with J gene TRBJ2-7; 7 bases align to TRBD1. The V gene end was trimmed by 2 bases and the J gene end by 0 bases; junction bases not matched to a gene: 4. Germline assignment: CDR1 SGHTA and CDR2 FQGNSA. This CDR3 is 15 amino acids long. CDR3 in amino acids: CASSLRGGASYEQYF. In nucleotides, the CDR3 is TGTGCCAGCAGCTTAAGAGGGGGCGCCTCCTACGAGCAGTACTTC.

There are a few counts of this clone. V usage is TRBV7-2 and J usage is TRBJ1-2, with D possibly matching TRBD1 (5 bases). The CDR3 consists of 14 residues. V lost 4 bases and J 3 bases, leaving 12 bases between the germline ends. CDR1 is SGHTA, CDR2 FQGNSA, per germline. CDR3 bases: TGTGCCAGCAGCTCGAGTCAGGGCTACTATGGCTACACCTTC. It specifies CASSSSQGYYGYTF.

The rearrangement links TRBV6-5 to TRBJ1-4; D possibly corresponds to TRBD1 (5 bases). Germline lookup yields CDR1 MNHEY and CDR2 SVGAGI. Trimming took off 5 bases at V and 7 bases at J, with 14 bases between the two ends. This CDR3 has 14 amino acids. The CDR3, as DNA: TGTGCCAGCAGTAACCGGGGGAGAGGTGAAAAACTGTTTTTT. Its protein product is CASSNRGRGEKLFF.

V usage is TRBV18 and J usage is TRBJ1-5, with D possibly matching TRBD1 (6 bases). With 5 bases removed from V and 10 bases from J, the gap between germline ends came to 15 bases. The CDR3 is made up of 13 amino acids. The V gene's germline CDR1 is KGHSH and CDR2 LQKENI. The CDR3 sequence: CASSDRLEDPQHF. The CDR3 nucleotides read TGTGCCAGCTCAGACAGGCTGGAGGATCCCCAGCATTTT.

This CDR3 reads CASSLMALATGETQYF. The CDR3 DNA sequence: TGTGCCAGCAGCTTAATGGCCCTAGCTACGGGGGAGACCCAGTACTTC. The chain recombines TRBV7-9 with TRBJ2-5; D is possibly TRBD2 (5 bases). Germline values: CDR1 SEHNR, CDR2 FQNEAQ (reference sequence). CDR3 length: 16 residues. V was pared by 2 bases and J by 5 bases, with 18 bases between.

As DNA, the CDR3 is TGTGCCAGCAGCGTCTCGAACAGGGGCCCCGGGGAGCTGTTTTTT. Amino acid sequence: CASSVSNRGPGELFF. The chain has TRBV9 and TRBJ2-2; 7 nucleotides line up with TRBD1. Losses at the gene ends were 2 bases for V and 6 bases for J; bases not matched to a gene: 7. The CDR3 sequence is 15 residues long. Looked up from germline, CDR1 is SGDLS and CDR2 is YYNGEE.